A single sample is the source of the 30 T cell receptor beta chains below, sequenced in a study of blood T cells in healthy people across ages (dated by TCRdb to the mid-2010s). Library preparation employed 5' RACE. These reads were obtained on an Illumina HiSeq 2500. A second PCR of about 7 to 12 cycles was run with a J-beta primer mix and a sample-barcoded 5' primer. In-frame beta chains were kept once TCRdb had trimmed the public reads at Q25 with fastp and called clones with MiXCR. Every entry covers one CDR3 protein and lists the most common genes and DNA from its rows. For this sample there are over 700,000 distinct CDR3 sequences; roughly 53% appear just once. Clones ranked in the top ten supply about 42% of the sample. The sample consisted of blood. The receptors were gathered from a man at least 80 years old in good health.

This chain joins TRBV9 and TRBJ2-1; 10 nucleotides align to TRBD2. This CDR3 has 16 residues. From germline, CDR1 is SGDLS and CDR2 YYNGEE. Germline trimming cut 0 bases from V and 10 bases from J; bases unmatched to any gene: 10. The CDR3 here is CASSVVGTSVLDEQFF. The CDR3 DNA is TGTGCCAGCAGCGTAGTTGGGACTAGCGTCCTTGACGAGCAGTTCTTC.

This clonotype was picked up one time. The J gene is TRBJ2-2, the V gene TRBV3-1, with TRBD2 matching 8 bases. Germline V CDR1 and CDR2: LGHDT, YNNKEL (reference sequence). The CDR3 consists of 16 residues. The V segment lost 1 base and the J segment 5 bases; nucleotides outside the gene matches: 6. The CDR3 DNA is TGTGCCAGCAGCCAAGGCGTGAGCGGGAGAACCGGGGAGCTGTTTTTT. Amino acid sequence: CASSQGVSGRTGELFF.

About this clonotype: Mismatch with germline at one junction end may stem from a read error. This chain links TRBV7-2 with TRBJ2-6, with 7 bases aligning to TRBD1. CDR3 length equals 18 residues. Germline CDR1 reads SGHTA; CDR2 reads FQGNSA. CDR3: CASSLTDRPLAGANVLTF. CDR3 DNA: TGTGCCAGTAGCTTAACGGACAGGCCTTTGGCTGGGGCCAACGTCCTGACTTTC.

The chain joins TRBV6-5 to TRBJ2-7; 9 positions agree with TRBD1. Unmatched junction bases numbered 10, after V lost 6 bases and J lost 4 bases. CDR1 MNHEY and CDR2 SVGAGI come from the germline V gene. The CDR3 contains 15 residues. CDR3 in DNA: TGTGCCAGCAGGCGAAGCCCGGGACAGGGTTACGAGCAGTACTTC. The encoded protein is CASRRSPGQGYEQYF.

The chain uses TRBV7-6 and TRBJ2-2, with 7 bases identical to TRBD1. Germline V gives CDR1 SGHVS, CDR2 FNYEAQ. V lost 1 base to trimming and J lost 3 bases; unmatched junction nucleotides: 5. The CDR3 has 16 amino acids. The CDR3 region has the DNA TGTGCCAGCAGCTTAGAGGGACAGTTTTACACCGGGGAGCTGTTTTTT. Translation gives CASSLEGQFYTGELFF. Filled out from reference TRBV7-6 and TRBJ2-2, the complete variable domain reads GAGVSQSPRYKVTKRGQDVALRCDPISGHVSLYWYRQALGQGPEFLTYFNYEAQQDKSGLPNDRFSAERPEGSISTLTIQRTEQRDSAMYRCASSLEGQFYTGELFFGEGSRLTVL.

V usage is TRBV2 and J usage is TRBJ2-4; 8 bases are a match to TRBD2. The end of the DNA fits TRBJ2-7 better, so the J call may be wrong. Germline-derived CDR1 and CDR2 are SNHLY and FYNNEI. The CDR3 sequence is 14 residues long. DNA of the CDR3: TGTGCCAGCAGAGAGCGGGAGCTGAACCACGAGCAGTACTTC. Translating it yields CASRERELNHEQYF.

The V and J genes are TRBV29-1 and TRBJ2-3; D gene unclear. The CDR3 contains 14 residues. Germline assignment: CDR1 SQVTM and CDR2 ANQGSEA. The V end lost 3 bases, the J end lost 4 bases, and 14 bases lay between the germline ends. CDR3 sequence reads: CSVDSMSSPDTQYF. CDR3 DNA sequence: TGCAGCGTTGACTCCATGAGTAGCCCAGATACGCAGTATTTT.

The chain couples TRBV7-8 to TRBJ2-3; 7 nucleotides line up with TRBD2. Germline V gene lookup returns CDR1 SGHVS and CDR2 FQNEAQ. J lost 4 bases, V lost 5 bases, and 12 bases had no gene match. This CDR3 has 16 amino acids. The CDR3 coding sequence is TGTGCCAGCAGCGCGGAAGGCGCGGGAGCCCCAGATACGCAGTATTTT. Translating gives CASSAEGAGAPDTQYF.

V is TRBV2 and J is TRBJ2-2, with D uncertain. Germline values: CDR1 SNHLY, CDR2 FYNNEI. There are 13 residues in the CDR3. V was trimmed by 3 bases and J by 2 bases, leaving 4 bases between them. The CDR3 nucleotides read TGTGCCAGCAGTGAGGTCAACACCGGGGAGCTGTTTTTT. It specifies CASSEVNTGELFF.

This clonotype was observed a few times. The chain links TRBV27 to TRBJ2-4, with D possibly TRBD1 on 6 matching bases. The CDR3 runs to 14 residues. Germline V lookup: CDR1 MNHEY, CDR2 SMNVEV (reference sequence). Trimming took off 3 bases at V and 6 bases at J, with 12 bases between the two ends. The chain's CDR3 is CASSFRGSGNIQYF. The DNA for the CDR3 is TGTGCCAGCAGTTTCAGGGGTTCGGGAAACATTCAGTACTTC.

The V call is TRBV28, the J call TRBJ2-3; no definite D call. In germline, CDR1 is MDHEN, CDR2 SYDVKM. The V and J ends lost 4 bases and 14 bases respectively, with 16 bases between them. The CDR3 contains 12 residues. In nucleotides, the CDR3 is TGTGCCAGCAGTTCGCACACCGGAGCAACGTATTTT. Amino acids: CASSSHTGATYF.

The table lists this clonotype with a few counts. This chain uses TRBV27 with TRBJ2-7, with a possible D match to TRBD2 (5 bases). The CDR3 contains 13 residues. CDR1 is MNHEY, CDR2 SMNVEV, per germline (reference sequence). This CDR3 reads CASSPAGPYEQYF. CDR3 DNA: TGTGCGAGTTCTCCGGCGGGTCCCTACGAGCAGTACTTC.

V usage is TRBV11-2 and J usage is TRBJ2-5; 10 bases map to TRBD2. V shed 3 bases, J shed 11 bases, and the junction held 3 bases outside the gene matches. This CDR3 comprises 12 residues. Germline V gene data show CDR1 as SGHAT and CDR2 as FQNNGV. CDR3 bases: TGTGCCAGCAGCTTGGGACTAGCGCGGCAGTACTTC. This sequence encodes CASSLGLARQYF.

The chain recombines TRBV18 with TRBJ2-7, with a weak D call TRBD2 (6 bases). Germline V lookup: CDR1 KGHSH, CDR2 LQKENI. CDR3 size: 15 residues. The V and J ends lost 4 bases and 3 bases respectively, with 16 bases between them. CDR3: CASSQQAVGGYEQYF. The CDR3 DNA reads as TGTGCCAGCTCACAGCAGGCCGTGGGGGGCTACGAGCAGTACTTC.

This clonotype was counted only a few times. The chain joins TRBV3-1 to TRBJ1-2; D possibly corresponds to TRBD1 (6 bases). V was cut by 6 bases and J by 5 bases, with 13 bases left in between. CDR1 and CDR2 from the germline V gene are LGHDT and YNNKEL (reference sequence). This CDR3 region has 13 residues. The CDR3 sequence is CASRPTGSYGYTF. CDR3 bases: TGTGCCAGCAGGCCTACAGGGAGTTATGGCTACACCTTC.

The gene calls are TRBV7-9 and TRBJ1-2; D may be TRBD1 (5 bases). Germline V gene data show CDR1 as SEHNR and CDR2 as FQNEAQ (reference sequence). The CDR3 extends over 17 amino acids. V was trimmed by 6 bases and J by 6 bases, leaving 26 bases between them. The CDR3 is CASSPSSGALGDHGYTF. The CDR3 DNA is TGTGCCAGCAGTCCATCGTCGGGAGCCCTCGGGGACCATGGCTACACCTTC.

This clonotype was observed a few times. The chain links TRBV20-1 to TRBJ1-2; 7 positions match TRBD1. Germline loops: CDR1 DFQATT, CDR2 SNEGSKA (reference sequence). This CDR3 spans 14 amino acids. V was pared by 5 bases and J by 5 bases, with 11 bases of the junction left unmatched. CDR3 DNA sequence: TGCAGTGCTGGGAGGGGGCTTTATGGGTATGGCTACACCTTC. Protein product: CSAGRGLYGYGYTF.

The chain recombines TRBV6-6 with TRBJ1-4; no clear D gene. Germline CDR1 reads MNHNY; CDR2 reads SVGAGI (reference sequence). V lost 2 bases to trimming and J lost 7 bases, with 11 bases between them. This CDR3 comprises 14 residues. The CDR3 loop is CASSYRGIGEKLFF. DNA for the CDR3: TGTGCCAGCAGTTACCGAGGGATCGGTGAAAAACTGTTTTTT.

The gene calls are TRBV29-1 and TRBJ2-5; no clear D. V was pared by 7 bases and J by 5 bases, with 11 bases between. CDR3 length: 11 residues. Germline V gene sequence: CDR1 SQVTM, CDR2 ANQGSEA. The CDR3 coding sequence is TGCAGCGCCCTGTGGCGGGAGACCCAGTACTTC. It encodes CSALWRETQYF.

Only a few counts were recorded for this clonotype. The chain carries TRBV5-1 and TRBJ1-1, with D maybe TRBD1 (5 bases). The V gene lost 1 base and the J gene lost 1 base, with 11 bases spanning the gap. The CDR3 is made up of 15 amino acids. Germline V gene data show CDR1 as SGHRS and CDR2 as YFSETQ. CDR3 bases: TGCGCCAGCAGCTTGACCGGGACCCAGAACACTGAAGCTTTCTTT. It translates to CASSLTGTQNTEAFF.

This clonotype was detected a few times. The chain combines TRBV15 with TRBJ2-3; the match to TRBD2 covers 12 bases. J gave up 14 bases and V 8 bases, and 20 bases lay outside the gene matches. The germline V gene encodes CDR1 LNHNV and CDR2 YYDKDF (reference sequence). This CDR3 is 16 amino acids long. CDR3 protein: CATGPGLAGRHRYAYF. The CDR3 coding sequence is TGTGCCACCGGCCCTGGACTAGCGGGACGACACAGATACGCGTATTTT. Full variable domain (missing parts from reference TRBV15 and TRBJ2-3): DAMVIQNPRYQVTQFGKPVTLSCSQTLNHNVMYWYQQKSSQAPKLLFHYYDKDFNNEADTPDNFQSRRPNTSFCFLDIRSPGLGDTAMYLCATGPGLAGRHRYAYFGPGTRLTVL.

The genes are TRBV29-1 and TRBJ2-1; no reliable D call. The DNA end is a closer match to TRBJ2-7, so the J assignment may be wrong. The germline V gene encodes CDR1 SQVTM and CDR2 ANQGSEA. The CDR3 totals 15 residues. CDR3 amino acids: CSVGGRGRRYNEQYF. The CDR3 DNA is TGCAGCGTTGGGGGAAGAGGCAGGAGATACAATGAGCAGTACTTC.

As regards this clonotype: A junction boundary mismatches the germline segment, possibly from a read error. The chain recombines TRBV18 with TRBJ1-2, with D unclear. The germline gives CDR1 KGHSH, CDR2 LQKENI. The CDR3 runs 13 residues. CDR3 sequence (DNA): TGTGCCGGCTCACCGCTGGAAAACTATGGCTACACCTTC. Translation gives CAGSPLENYGYTF. The entire variable domain, with the rest obtained from reference TRBV18 and TRBJ1-2, is as follows: NAGVMQNPRHLVRRRGQEARLRCSPMKGHSHVYWYRQLPEEGLKFMVYLQKENIIDESGMPKERFSAEFPKEGPSILRIQQVVRGDSAAYFCAGSPLENYGYTFGSGTRLTVV.

V usage is TRBV20-1 and J usage is TRBJ2-3; 8 bases map to TRBD2. This CDR3 has 16 amino acids. The junction had 12 bases not matched to a gene; V was cut back by 3 bases and J by 4 bases. Germline CDR1 reads DFQATT; CDR2 reads SNEGSKA (reference sequence). CDR3 nucleotides: TGCAGTGCTAGGCCAATTACGGGAGGGCCGGCAGATACGCAGTATTTT. Residues: CSARPITGGPADTQYF.

This sequence joins TRBV25-1 and TRBJ2-7; possible D gene TRBD1, 5 bases. This CDR3 region has 14 residues. Trimming took off 6 bases at V and 2 bases at J, with 14 bases between the two ends. Germline assignment: CDR1 MGHDK and CDR2 SYGVNS. The CDR3 sequence is CASREDWGAYEQYF. CDR3 DNA: TGTGCCAGCAGGGAAGATTGGGGCGCCTACGAGCAGTACTTC.

This clonotype was picked up a small number of times. The rearrangement uses TRBV7-2 and TRBJ2-7, with D unclear. Germline V gives CDR1 SGHTA, CDR2 FQGNSA. The CDR3 is made up of 13 amino acids. Trimming removed 5 bases at V and 5 bases at J, with 13 bases between. CDR3 bases: TGTGCCAGCAGCCCTCATGTTCAGGACGAGCAGTACTTC. This sequence encodes CASSPHVQDEQYF.

The chain has TRBV10-3 and TRBJ2-7, with 9 positions matching TRBD1. The CDR3 is 14 amino acids. J was trimmed by 4 bases and V by 0 bases; bases with no gene match: 1. CDR1 and CDR2 (germline): ENHRY, SYGVKD. The CDR3: CAISESTGGYEQYF. The CDR3 DNA reads as TGTGCCATCAGTGAGTCGACAGGGGGATACGAGCAGTACTTC.

This clonotype was observed a few times. The chain couples TRBV5-1 to TRBJ1-5, with 10 bases matching TRBD1. Germline V gene lookup returns CDR1 SGHRS and CDR2 YFSETQ. V lost 3 bases and J lost 6; bases outside the gene matches: 6. The CDR3 covers 15 residues. The CDR3 coding sequence is TGCGCCAGCAGCTACGGACAGGGGGGTAGTCAGCCCCAGCATTTT. Its protein product is CASSYGQGGSQPQHF.

In its sample, this clonotype was seen many times. The chain employs TRBV12-3 or TRBV12-4 and TRBJ2-2; no clear D gene. This CDR3 region has 11 residues. Trimming took off 6 bases at V and 5 bases at J, with 4 bases between the two ends. The CDR3 loop is CASRRTGELFF. The CDR3 DNA sequence: TGTGCCAGCAGGCGAACCGGGGAGCTGTTTTTT.

This clonotype was picked up a small number of times. The chain couples TRBV6-1 to TRBJ2-1, with a tentative D call TRBD1 (5 bases). V dropped 7 bases and J dropped 3 bases, with 13 bases sitting between them. Germline values: CDR1 MNHNS, CDR2 SASEGT. The length of the CDR3 is 14 residues. The CDR3 here is CASTLGQVYNEQFF. For the CDR3, the DNA is TGTGCCAGCACCCTCGGACAAGTCTACAATGAGCAGTTCTTC.